This section outlines one T cell receptor beta chain sequence together with its context. Its cognate antigen has yet to be identified. Within one base of it there is no much larger clone, and no base qualities were kept. The data originate from a study of siplizumab effects on memory and regulatory T cells (dated by TCRdb to 2018 to 2020). At the level of the whole study: The effect of the anti-CD2 antibody siplizumab on alloreactive T-cell subsets was examined in allogeneic mixed lymphocyte reactions constructed from human PBMCs.

Sorted unstimulated T cells and proliferating T cells recovered from mixed lymphocyte reactions underwent TCRbeta CDR3 sequencing. Fresh whole blood from approximately ten HLA-typed healthy donors was used to isolate PBMCs. To map where alloreactive clones came from, unstimulated CD4+ regulatory T cells were FACS-sorted. Germline trimming amounts to 6 bases on V and 5 bases on J, with 6 as the count of junction bases outside the gene matches. Based on the germline V gene, the CDR1 and CDR2 sequences are MNHNS and SASEGT. The CDR3 goes from the cysteine to the phenylalanine over 14 residues. Only the CDR3 DNA is retained, 42 bases long and in frame from the first base. The library was made by the immunoSEQ multiplex PCR assay. Each sample had roughly 100,000 TCR templates assayed by the deep sequencing platform. Genomic DNA extracted from sorted T cells was used for TCRbeta CDR3 sequencing. The authors processed their data as follows. The R programming language was used for clonal analysis of TCRbeta CDR3 data. Alloreactive CD4+ and CD8+ clones were identified by comparing unstimulated samples to CFSE-low samples taken after the reaction. Regulatory or non-regulatory origin of alloreactive CD4+ clones was assigned by matching sequences to the sorted unstimulated Treg and non-Treg repertoires. In TCRdb, the immuneACCESS table is reduced to in-frame sequences with V and J assigned. These tables do not hold every clone; where another copy was compared, an unresolved V gene accounts for under half, and the others remain unexplained. V, J and clone size were drawn from that table, and D and trimming were deduced from the DNA. The sample table contains more than 95,000 clones; only one count was recorded for roughly 93% of them. Of the sample, roughly 0.59% is held by the ten largest clones.

Overall study results and their limits: Unstimulated naive T cells appeared more diverse than memory T cells, and naive cells seemed to contribute substantially to the alloresponse. Of the alloreactive CD4+ clones that could be mapped, the Treg-derived share averaged about 70% with siplizumab compared with approximately 30% in control reactions. The suppressive function of proliferating Tregs from siplizumab cultures was not functionally confirmed. The cumulative frequency of alloreactive sequences that could be traced back to unstimulated CD4+ memory T cells was significantly reduced by siplizumab. For roughly 80-97% of proliferating CD4+ or CD8+ clones, no naive or memory phenotype could be assigned. Sequences below about 10^-5 frequency were poorly captured, so only a minor fraction of alloreactive clones could be mapped to unstimulated subsets.

Sequencing input: Tregs sorted from blood. The sequence derives from a human donor in good health. In this chain, TRBV6-1 is recombined with TRBJ2-7; TRBD1 fits 11 bases in the junction. The CDR3 sequence is CASRGGQGADEQYF. In nucleotide form, the sequence is TGTGCCAGCAGAGGAGGACAGGGGGCCGACGAGCAGTACTTC.